The 19 T cell receptor beta chains in this list originate from one sample, sequenced in a study of cytomegalovirus exposure and HLA in healthy donors. It was with 60 Vbeta and 13 Jbeta primers that the PCR ran. Some clones are missing from TCRdb's copy, which holds only in-frame ones; the method was immunoSEQ multiplex PCR. The sample yields over 150,000 clones, roughly 70% seen once. Sequenced sample: PBMCs. Every receptor here comes from a male donor in good health and CMV-seronegative.

This sequence joins TRBV7-8 and TRBJ2-3, with 12 bases lining up with TRBD1. CDR3 size: 17 residues. Trimming cost V 6 bases and J 5 bases; bases outside gene matches: 12. The germline CDR1 and CDR2 sequences are SGHVS and FQNEAQ. The CDR3 reads CASRLNRDRGRQDTQYF. Written as DNA, the CDR3 is TGTGCCAGCAGATTAAACCGGGACAGGGGGCGCCAAGATACGCAGTATTTT.

V and J are TRBV4-1 and TRBJ2-1, with 13 bases fitting TRBD2. Germline CDR1 and CDR2: MGHRA and YSYEKL. The CDR3 runs 16 residues. J lost 6 bases, V lost 3 bases, and 5 bases had no gene match. This chain's CDR3 is CASSHHTSGRANEQFF. The CDR3 DNA reads TGCGCCAGCAGCCACCACACTAGCGGGAGGGCCAATGAGCAGTTCTTC.

The chain employs TRBV9 and TRBJ1-3; D unclear. Per germline, CDR1 SGDLS and CDR2 YYNGEE. The CDR3 runs to 15 residues. The germline V and J ends were trimmed by 1 base and 0 bases, with 8 bases remaining between them. The CDR3 region is CASSVLGSSGNTIYF. CDR3 sequence (DNA): TGTGCCAGCAGCGTATTGGGGAGCTCTGGAAACACCATATATTTT.

This clone was seen a single time. The J gene is TRBJ1-1, the V gene TRBV12-5; D gene ambiguous. This CDR3 comprises 12 residues. The V gene lost 8 bases and the J gene lost 7 bases, with 14 bases spanning the gap. Per germline, CDR1 LGHNT and CDR2 FRNRAP. CDR3 nucleotide sequence: TGTGCTAGTACTGGACTTCGCGATGAAGCTTTCTTT. Its protein is CASTGLRDEAFF.

The V and J genes are TRBV6-5 and TRBJ1-2, with 9 bases identical to TRBD1. With 4 bases clipped from V and 8 bases from J, the junction kept 5 bases outside the gene matches. The germline V gene has CDR1 MNHEY and CDR2 SVGAGI. The CDR3 contains 13 residues. CDR3 sequence (DNA): TGTGCCAGCAGTTCCCGACAGGGGGAGGGCTACACCTTC. Translation: CASSSRQGEGYTF.

The rearrangement links TRBV27 to TRBJ1-1; D not resolved. V lost 3 bases to trimming and J lost 1 base, with 6 bases between them. There are 13 residues in the CDR3. CDR1 and CDR2 (germline): MNHEY, SMNVEV (reference sequence). The CDR3 DNA reads TGTGCCAGCAGTTTGACGGGGAACACTGAAGCTTTCTTT. As protein: CASSLTGNTEAFF.

V gene TRBV6-1 combines with J gene TRBJ1-5; D may be TRBD1 (6 bases). V dropped 10 bases and J dropped 5 bases, with 15 bases sitting between them. The germline V gene encodes CDR1 MNHNS and CDR2 SASEGT. There are 13 residues in the CDR3. CDR3 sequence: CATTRGIDQPQHF. Written as DNA, the CDR3 is TGTGCCACCACGAGGGGGATAGATCAGCCCCAGCATTTT.

The rearrangement uses TRBV28 and TRBJ1-3, with D uncertain. The CDR3 extends over 15 amino acids. Trimming took 7 bases from V and 0 from J, leaving 13 bases between them. Germline CDR1 MDHEN, CDR2 SYDVKM. CDR3 DNA sequence: TGTGCCAGCAAACTCTCGGGGTCCTCTGGAAACACCATATATTTT. This encodes CASKLSGSSGNTIYF.

This sequence joins TRBV9 and TRBJ1-1; D gene unclear. Germline V gene lookup returns CDR1 SGDLS and CDR2 YYNGEE. Trimming removed 2 bases at V and 1 base at J, with 15 bases between. The CDR3 is 16 residues long. The CDR3 nucleotides read TGTGCCAGCAGCGTGAGCAGCGGGAGATGGAACACTGAAGCTTTCTTT. It codes for CASSVSSGRWNTEAFF.

This clone was seen only a few times. This chain uses TRBV19 with TRBJ2-1, with 8 bases that match TRBD2. Germline CDR1 LNHDA, CDR2 SQIVND (reference sequence). The CDR3 totals 14 residues. The trim removed 5 bases at V and 3 bases at J, leaving 3 bases unmatched. CDR3: CASSVAGSYNEQFF. The CDR3 DNA follows: TGTGCCAGTAGTGTAGCGGGAAGCTACAATGAGCAGTTCTTC.

The V and J genes are TRBV5-1 and TRBJ2-7, with 7 bases aligning to TRBD2. Germline trimming cut 2 bases from V and 2 bases from J; bases unmatched to any gene: 7. The CDR3 runs 15 residues. From germline, CDR1 is SGHRS and CDR2 YFSETQ. CDR3 loop: CASSFSGGRTYEQYF. The CDR3 coding sequence is TGCGCCAGCAGCTTCTCGGGAGGCAGAACCTACGAGCAGTACTTC.

The chain joins TRBV27 to TRBJ2-3, with TRBD1 matching 9 bases. Germline V gene data show CDR1 as MNHEY and CDR2 as SMNVEV (reference sequence). With V trimmed by 4 bases and J by 5 bases, 13 bases remained unmatched. The CDR3 is 17 amino acids. CDR3 in DNA: TGTGCCAGCAGTTCCAACCGGGACAGGGCCGGGTTAGATACGCAGTATTTT. This encodes CASSSNRDRAGLDTQYF.

The chain recombines TRBV30 with TRBJ1-3; weak D call: TRBD1 (5 bases). Deletions cut 2 bases from V and 0 bases from J, with 11 bases between. Germline lookup yields CDR1 GTSNPN and CDR2 SVGIG (reference sequence). The CDR3 runs to 15 residues. CDR3 sequence reads: CAWSRTLTSGNTIYF. The CDR3 DNA follows: TGTGCCTGGAGTCGGACATTAACCTCTGGAAACACCATATATTTT. The full variable domain, in which reference TRBV30 and TRBJ1-3 provide the parts outside the CDR3, is SQTIHQWPATLVQPVGSPLSLECTVEGTSNPNLYWYRQAAGRGLQLLFYSVGIGQISSEVPQNLSASRPQDRQFILSSKKLLLSDSGFYLCAWSRTLTSGNTIYFGEGSWLTVV.

The rearrangement joins TRBV28 to TRBJ2-3; 8 positions agree with TRBD2. V shed 6 bases and J 2 bases; nucleotides not matched to a gene: 10. The CDR3 consists of 16 residues. The V gene's germline CDR1 is MDHEN and CDR2 SYDVKM. CDR3 protein: CASSLTPSGYTDTQYF. CDR3 sequence (DNA): TGTGCCAGCAGCCTAACCCCTAGCGGGTACACAGATACGCAGTATTTT.

This rearrangement joins TRBV2 to TRBJ2-1, with 10 nucleotides matching TRBD2. In germline, CDR1 is SNHLY, CDR2 FYNNEI. CDR3 length: 14 residues. With V trimmed by 4 bases and J by 9 bases, 6 bases remained unmatched. Written as DNA, the CDR3 is TGTGCCAGCAGTGCAAGCGGGAGGGCCGGTGAGCAGTTCTTC. Amino acids: CASSASGRAGEQFF.

This clone occurred a few times. The chain employs TRBV9 and TRBJ2-3; 10 bases match TRBD2. The CDR3 extends over 15 amino acids. CDR1 is SGDLS, CDR2 YYNGEE, per germline. V lost 1 base, J lost 7 bases, and 6 bases stayed unmatched. CDR3 sequence reads: CASSVQAGGPHTQYF. Written as DNA, the CDR3 is TGTGCCAGCAGCGTACAAGCGGGGGGGCCTCATACGCAGTATTTT.

The chain uses TRBV11-3 and TRBJ1-1; 8 bases fit TRBD1. Per the germline V gene, CDR1 is SGHNT and CDR2 is YENEEA. The J segment lost 7 bases and the V segment lost 0 bases, leaving 13 bases of the junction unmatched. The CDR3 runs to 17 residues. The CDR3 sequence: CASSLDTGQGPLFEAFF. CDR3 in DNA: TGTGCCAGCAGCTTAGATACTGGACAGGGCCCCCTTTTTGAAGCTTTCTTT.

The chain uses TRBV27 and TRBJ1-4; the D is unclear. CDR3 size: 12 residues. The germline gives CDR1 MNHEY, CDR2 SMNVEV (reference sequence). Trimming stripped 8 bases from V and 7 bases from J, with 11 bases between. The CDR3, as DNA: TGTGCCAGCGGGAGAGCGACTGAAAAACTGTTTTTT. This encodes CASGRATEKLFF.

The chain uses TRBV4-1 and TRBJ1-5; D remains ambiguous. The length of the CDR3 is 16 residues. Germline CDR1 and CDR2: MGHRA and YSYEKL. V lost 4 bases, J lost 0 bases, and 13 bases lay in between. CDR3 sequence reads: CASSLQPQVSNQPQHF. Written as DNA, the CDR3 is TGCGCCAGCAGCCTCCAACCGCAGGTTAGCAATCAGCCCCAGCATTTT.